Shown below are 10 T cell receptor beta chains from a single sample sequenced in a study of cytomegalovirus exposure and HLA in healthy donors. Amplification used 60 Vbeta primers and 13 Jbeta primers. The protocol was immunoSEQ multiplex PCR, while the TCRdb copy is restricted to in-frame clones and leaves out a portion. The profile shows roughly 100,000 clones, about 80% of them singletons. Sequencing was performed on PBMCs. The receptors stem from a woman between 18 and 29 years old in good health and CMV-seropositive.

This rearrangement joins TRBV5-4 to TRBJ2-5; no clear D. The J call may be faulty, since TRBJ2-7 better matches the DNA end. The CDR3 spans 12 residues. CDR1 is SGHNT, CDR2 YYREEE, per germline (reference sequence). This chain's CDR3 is CASSFLSYEQYF. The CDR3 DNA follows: TGTGCCAGCAGCTTTCTCTCCTACGAGCAGTACTTC.

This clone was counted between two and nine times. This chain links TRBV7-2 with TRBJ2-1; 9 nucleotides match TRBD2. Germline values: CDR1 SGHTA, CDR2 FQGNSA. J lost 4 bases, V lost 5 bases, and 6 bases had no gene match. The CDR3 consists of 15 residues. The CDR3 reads CASSVSGGTYNEQFF. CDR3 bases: TGTGCCAGCAGCGTTAGCGGGGGAACTTACAATGAGCAGTTCTTC. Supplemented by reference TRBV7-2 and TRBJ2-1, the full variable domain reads GAGVSQSPSNKVTEKGKDVELRCDPISGHTALYWYRQSLGQGLEFLIYFQGNSAPDKSGLPSDRFSAERTGGSVSTLTIQRTQQEDSAVYLCASSVSGGTYNEQFFGPGTRLTVL.

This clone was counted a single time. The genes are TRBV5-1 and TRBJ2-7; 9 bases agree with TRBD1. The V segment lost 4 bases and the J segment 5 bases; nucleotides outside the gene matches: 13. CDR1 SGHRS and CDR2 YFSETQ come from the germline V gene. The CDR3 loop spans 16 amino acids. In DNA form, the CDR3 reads TGCGCCAGCAGCCCGGACCTCGGGACAGGGTCTCACGAGCAGTACTTC. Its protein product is CASSPDLGTGSHEQYF.

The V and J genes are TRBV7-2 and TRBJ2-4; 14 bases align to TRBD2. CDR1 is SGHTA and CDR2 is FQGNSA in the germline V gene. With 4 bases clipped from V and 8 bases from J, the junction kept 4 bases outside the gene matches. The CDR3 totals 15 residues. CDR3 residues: CASSWGLAGEYIQYF. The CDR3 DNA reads TGTGCCAGCAGCTGGGGACTAGCGGGAGAATACATTCAGTACTTC.

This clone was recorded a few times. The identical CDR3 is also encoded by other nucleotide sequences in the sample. The CDR3 coding sequence is TGTGCCTGGAGTGTACAGGGGGATCAGCCCCAGCATTTT. It yields the protein CAWSVQGDQPQHF. The genes are TRBV30 and TRBJ1-5, with 8 bases that match TRBD1. With V trimmed by 0 bases and J by 5 bases, 0 bases remained unmatched. Germline CDR1 and CDR2: GTSNPN and SVGIG (reference sequence). The CDR3 covers 13 residues.

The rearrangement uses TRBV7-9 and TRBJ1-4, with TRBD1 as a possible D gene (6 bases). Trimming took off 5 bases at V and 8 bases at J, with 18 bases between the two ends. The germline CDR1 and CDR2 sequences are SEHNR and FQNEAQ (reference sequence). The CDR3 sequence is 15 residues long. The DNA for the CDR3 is TGTGCCAGCAGCCCCTCCTGGCCAGGGGACGAAAAACTGTTTTTT. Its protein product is CASSPSWPGDEKLFF.

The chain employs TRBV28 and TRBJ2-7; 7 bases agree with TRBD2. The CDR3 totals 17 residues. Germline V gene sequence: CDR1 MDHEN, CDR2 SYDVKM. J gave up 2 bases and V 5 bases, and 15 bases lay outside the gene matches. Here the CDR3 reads CASSPALESGRAYEQYF. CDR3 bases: TGTGCCAGCAGTCCCGCTCTCGAGAGTGGGAGGGCCTACGAGCAGTACTTC.

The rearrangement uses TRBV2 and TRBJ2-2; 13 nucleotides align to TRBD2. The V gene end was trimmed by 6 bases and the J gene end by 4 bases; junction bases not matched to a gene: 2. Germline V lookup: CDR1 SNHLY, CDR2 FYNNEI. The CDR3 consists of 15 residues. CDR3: CASRGTSGATGELFF. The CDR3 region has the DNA TGTGCCAGCAGGGGGACTAGCGGGGCCACCGGGGAGCTGTTTTTT.

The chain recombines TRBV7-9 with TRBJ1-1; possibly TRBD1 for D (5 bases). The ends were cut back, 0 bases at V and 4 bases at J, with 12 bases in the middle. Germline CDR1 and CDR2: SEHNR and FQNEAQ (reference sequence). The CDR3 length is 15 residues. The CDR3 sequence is CASSLAQERATEAFF. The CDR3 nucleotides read TGTGCCAGCAGCTTAGCACAGGAGCGGGCCACTGAAGCTTTCTTT.

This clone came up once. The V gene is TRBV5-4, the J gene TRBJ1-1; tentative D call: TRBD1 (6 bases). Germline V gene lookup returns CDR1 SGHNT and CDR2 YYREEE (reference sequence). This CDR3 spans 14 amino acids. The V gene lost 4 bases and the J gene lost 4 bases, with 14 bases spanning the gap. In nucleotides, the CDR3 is TGTGCCAGCAGCCCACTACAGGGTGGCACTGAAGCTTTCTTT. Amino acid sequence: CASSPLQGGTEAFF. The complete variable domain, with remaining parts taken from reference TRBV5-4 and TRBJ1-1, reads ETGVTQSPTHLIKTRGQQVTLRCSSQSGHNTVSWYQQALGQGPQFIFQYYREEENGRGNFPPRFSGLQFPNYSSELNVNALELDDSALYLCASSPLQGGTEAFFGQGTRLTVV.